The 30 T cell receptor beta chains in this list originate from one sample, sequenced in a study of CD8 T cells in ankylosing spondylitis. A single record per CDR3 protein comes from TCRdb applying MiXCR to the 5' RACE reads. The sample has 310,000 or so distinct CDR3 sequences; approximately 20% are singletons. Sequencing used blood, either unsorted or a sorted T cell fraction (not recorded which). The receptors shown here come from a male donor with ankylosing spondylitis or in good health (not recorded which).

This chain connects TRBV7-8 to TRBJ2-5; maybe TRBD1 (5 bases). The germline V and J ends were trimmed by 1 base and 4 bases, with 13 bases remaining between them. Per germline, CDR1 SGHVS and CDR2 FQNEAQ. The CDR3 sequence is 15 residues long. The CDR3 here is CASSLEPAQGETQYF. The DNA of the CDR3 is TGTGCCAGCAGCTTAGAGCCAGCCCAGGGAGAGACCCAGTACTTC.

The chain uses TRBV18 and TRBJ1-1; a weak D match, TRBD1 (5 bases). Per the germline V gene, CDR1 is KGHSH and CDR2 is LQKENI. CDR3 length equals 13 residues. Trimming stripped 3 bases from V and 2 bases from J, with 7 bases between. As DNA, the CDR3 is TGTGCCAGCTCACCTGACAGTAACACTGAAGCTTTCTTT. Translated, it gives CASSPDSNTEAFF.

The chain employs TRBV7-8 and TRBJ2-2, with TRBD2 as a possible D gene (6 bases). CDR1 and CDR2 (germline): SGHVS, FQNEAQ. The CDR3 has 16 residues. Trimming cost V 5 bases and J 6 bases, with 19 bases left between them. DNA of the CDR3: TGTGCCAGCAGCGGGGCGGAGGGAGTTCGATCCGGGGAGCTGTTTTTT. The encoded protein is CASSGAEGVRSGELFF.

This clonotype showed up many times. The V gene is TRBV27, the J gene TRBJ1-6; possibly TRBD1 for D (5 bases). Trimming removed 5 bases at V and 7 bases at J, with 15 bases between. Per germline, CDR1 MNHEY and CDR2 SMNVEV (reference sequence). The CDR3 is 15 residues long. The CDR3: CASSTYTGGNSPLHF. In DNA, the CDR3 is TGTGCCAGCAGTACCTATACAGGCGGGAATTCACCCCTCCACTTT.

The chain joins TRBV29-1 to TRBJ2-5; 12 bases line up with TRBD1. Looked up from germline, CDR1 is SQVTM and CDR2 is ANQGSEA. The CDR3 extends over 13 amino acids. With 7 bases clipped from V and 7 bases from J, the junction kept 7 bases outside the gene matches. CDR3 in DNA: TGCAGCGCCGGGACAGGGGGCTCGGGGACCCAGTACTTC. Amino acids: CSAGTGGSGTQYF. The full variable domain, its missing parts supplied by reference TRBV29-1 and TRBJ2-5, is SAVISQKPSRDICQRGTSLTIQCQVDSQVTMMFWYRQQPGQSLTLIATANQGSEATYESGFVIDKFPISRPNLTFSTLTVSNMSPEDSSIYLCSAGTGGSGTQYFGPGTRLLVL.

This clonotype was recorded a few times. V usage is TRBV20-1 and J usage is TRBJ1-5, with D perhaps matching TRBD1 (5 bases). CDR3 size: 17 residues. Per germline, CDR1 DFQATT and CDR2 SNEGSKA (reference sequence). V was trimmed by 1 base and J by 10 bases, leaving 26 bases between them. The DNA for the CDR3 is TGCAGTGCTAGAGGTTTTATGGAGGCAGGGCTAAGGGGTCCCCAGCATTTT. Translated, it gives CSARGFMEAGLRGPQHF.

The rearrangement joins TRBV5-1 to TRBJ2-1, with a tentative D call TRBD2 (5 bases). This CDR3 contains 17 residues. The V gene's germline CDR1 is SGHRS and CDR2 YFSETQ. The V gene lost 0 bases and the J gene lost 3 bases, with 16 bases spanning the gap. The CDR3 sequence is CASSLGYGGSFYNEQFF. The CDR3 DNA sequence: TGCGCCAGCAGCTTGGGCTATGGCGGGTCCTTCTACAATGAGCAGTTCTTC. Based on the CDR3 plus reference TRBV5-1 and TRBJ2-1, the full variable domain is KAGVTQTPRYLIKTRGQQVTLSCSPISGHRSVSWYQQTPGQGLQFLFEYFSETQRNKGNFPGRFSGRQFSNSRSEMNVSTLELGDSALYLCASSLGYGGSFYNEQFFGPGTRLTVL.

In its sample, this clonotype was seen many times. J is TRBJ2-3 and V is TRBV12-5; 9 nucleotides match TRBD1. The CDR3 has 15 amino acids. CDR1 is LGHNT and CDR2 is FRNRAP in the germline V gene. With 5 bases clipped from V and 2 bases from J, the junction kept 5 bases outside the gene matches. The CDR3 loop is CASGPGTGNTDTQYF. CDR3 coding DNA: TGTGCTAGTGGTCCAGGGACAGGGAACACAGATACGCAGTATTTT.

At least ten counts were recorded for this clonotype. In nucleotides, the CDR3 is TGCAGTGCTAGAGTTGGCGGGAGGGCCTCCGACAGTGAGCAGTTCTTC. It translates to CSARVGGRASDSEQFF. The gene calls are TRBV20-1 and TRBJ2-1, with TRBD2 matching over 9 bases. The CDR3 has 16 amino acids. Trimming at V came to 1 base and at J to 9 bases, leaving 13 bases not matched to a gene. Germline CDR1 DFQATT, CDR2 SNEGSKA (reference sequence).

There are a few counts of this clonotype. V gene TRBV7-2 combines with J gene TRBJ2-2; perhaps TRBD2 as D (7 bases). This CDR3 region has 16 residues. Germline V gene data show CDR1 as SGHTA and CDR2 as FQGNSA. V lost 2 bases and J 7 bases, leaving 17 bases between the germline ends. In DNA form, the CDR3 reads TGTGCCAGCAGCTTAATTATAGGGAGGGGGATCGGGGAGCTGTTTTTT. Protein product: CASSLIIGRGIGELFF.

This rearrangement joins TRBV6-5 to TRBJ2-5; D unresolved. The CDR3 consists of 14 residues. In germline, CDR1 is MNHEY, CDR2 SVGAGI. Trimming took off 6 bases at V and 5 bases at J, with 16 bases between the two ends. CDR3 sequence (DNA): TGTGCCAGCAGCTATCGCGTGGGTTACGAGACCCAGTACTTC. Its protein product is CASSYRVGYETQYF.

This clonotype was seen more than once but under ten times. The chain carries TRBV9 and TRBJ2-2, with 7 bases lining up with TRBD2. V lost 6 bases and J lost 7; bases outside the gene matches: 6. CDR1 SGDLS and CDR2 YYNGEE come from the germline V gene. This CDR3 is 13 amino acids long. The CDR3 DNA reads as TGTGCCAGCAAGGCGGGAGATATCGGGGAGCTGTTTTTT. Translation: CASKAGDIGELFF.

This clonotype was counted between two and nine times. This rearrangement joins TRBV7-2 to TRBJ2-3; 9 bases align to TRBD1. Germline values: CDR1 SGHTA, CDR2 FQGNSA. Germline trimming cut 6 bases from V and 8 bases from J; bases unmatched to any gene: 15. The CDR3 runs to 16 residues. CDR3 loop: CASRGTGSSSSGTQYF. The CDR3 region has the DNA TGTGCCAGCAGGGGGACAGGGTCCTCTAGCAGTGGTACGCAGTATTTT.

The chain links TRBV12-3 or TRBV12-4 to TRBJ2-1, with 14 bases aligning to TRBD2. This CDR3 has 15 amino acids. V was pared by 7 bases and J by 9 bases, with 8 bases of the junction left unmatched. In DNA, the CDR3 is TGTGCCAGCACCCCGGGACTAGCGGGAGCAGCTGAGCAGTTCTTC. Its translation is CASTPGLAGAAEQFF.

This chain links TRBV6-2 or TRBV6-3 with TRBJ2-3; either TRBD1 or TRBD2 may supply D (5 bases each). Per germline, CDR1 MNHEY and CDR2 SVGEGT. Trimming took off 2 bases at V and 2 bases at J, with 8 bases between the two ends. This CDR3 region has 14 residues. Here the CDR3 DNA reads TGTGCCAGCAGTTACAGGGGACCCACAGATACGCAGTATTTT. Its translation is CASSYRGPTDTQYF.

The gene calls are TRBV7-8 and TRBJ2-3, with D tentatively TRBD1 (6 bases). The V gene lost 5 bases and the J gene lost 2 bases, with 8 bases spanning the gap. The CDR3 is made up of 13 amino acids. Looked up from germline, CDR1 is SGHVS and CDR2 is FQNEAQ. The CDR3 DNA sequence: TGTGCCAGCAGCCGGGGACACACAGATACGCAGTATTTT. This translates into CASSRGHTDTQYF. The full variable domain, in which reference TRBV7-8 and TRBJ2-3 provide the parts outside the CDR3, is GAGVSQSPRYKVAKRGQDVALRCDPISGHVSLFWYQQALGQGPEFLTYFQNEAQLDKSGLPSDRFFAERPEGSVSTLKIQRTQQEDSAVYLCASSRGHTDTQYFGPGTRLTVL.

This clonotype was seen repeatedly, ten times or more. The DNA for the CDR3 is TGTGCCAGCAGCTTGGGACAGGGGTACACTGAAGCTTTCTTT. Translation: CASSLGQGYTEAFF. The chain recombines TRBV12-3 or TRBV12-4 with TRBJ1-1, with 10 bases aligning to TRBD1. V lost 6 bases and J lost 3; bases outside the gene matches: 4. The CDR3 length is 14 residues.

The chain is built from TRBV15 and TRBJ2-7; D possibly matches TRBD1 or TRBD2 (7 bases each). V lost 5 bases to trimming and J lost 2 bases, with 13 bases between them. In germline, CDR1 is LNHNV, CDR2 YYDKDF (reference sequence). This CDR3 spans 14 amino acids. The CDR3 region is CATSRGGQTYEQYV. For the CDR3, the DNA is TGTGCCACCAGCCGCGGGGGACAGACCTACGAGCAGTACGTC.

This clonotype has only a few counts. J is TRBJ1-1 and V is TRBV9; TRBD1 aligns across 8 bases. The CDR3 runs to 15 residues. CDR1 SGDLS and CDR2 YYNGEE come from the germline V gene. Losses at the gene ends were 4 bases for V and 4 bases for J; bases not matched to a gene: 9. The CDR3 region has the DNA TGTGCCAGCAGCCCCACAGGGGGGTTTATCACTGAAGCTTTCTTT. Encoded protein: CASSPTGGFITEAFF. Combining the CDR3 with reference TRBV9 and TRBJ1-1 gives the whole variable domain DSGVTQTPKHLITATGQRVTLRCSPRSGDLSVYWYQQSLDQGLQFLIQYYNGEERAKGNILERFSAQQFPDLHSELNLSSLELGDSALYFCASSPTGGFITEAFFGQGTRLTVV.

This rearrangement joins TRBV5-6 to TRBJ1-4, with D possibly being TRBD1 (6 bases). CDR3 length equals 13 residues. Trimming stripped 4 bases from V and 8 bases from J, with 12 bases between. The germline V gene has CDR1 SGHDT and CDR2 YYEEEE. The CDR3 sequence is CASSAGTSEKLFF. As DNA, the CDR3 is TGTGCCAGCAGCGCCGGGACATCGGAAAAACTGTTTTTT.

The chain links TRBV12-3 or TRBV12-4 to TRBJ1-1; possibly TRBD1 for D (6 bases). The CDR3 consists of 14 residues. The germline V and J ends were trimmed by 6 bases and 3 bases, with 14 bases remaining between them. CDR3 residues: CASSPDSIHTEAFF. CDR3 nucleotides: TGTGCCAGCAGCCCGGACAGTATTCACACTGAAGCTTTCTTT.

This clonotype was recorded many times. The chain is built from TRBV6-5 and TRBJ2-1; TRBD1 aligns across 8 bases. This CDR3 region has 15 residues. Per the germline V gene, CDR1 is MNHEY and CDR2 is SVGAGI. V shed 2 bases and J 6 bases; nucleotides not matched to a gene: 6. The CDR3 here is CASSYERTGRNEQFF. CDR3 DNA: TGTGCCAGCAGTTACGAGAGGACAGGGCGCAATGAGCAGTTCTTC.

In this sample, this clonotype turned up a few times. J is TRBJ2-5 and V is TRBV28; D ambiguous. This CDR3 is built from 10 residues. Trimming cost V 6 bases and J 4 bases, with 3 bases left between them. Germline V gives CDR1 MDHEN, CDR2 SYDVKM. This CDR3 reads CASRRETQYF. CDR3 bases: TGTGCCAGCAGGCGAGAGACCCAGTACTTC.

The chain joins TRBV7-9 to TRBJ2-3; the D gene is possibly TRBD2 (5 bases). V was clipped by 5 bases and J by 0 bases, with 15 bases between them. CDR1 SEHNR and CDR2 FQNEAQ come from the germline V gene (reference sequence). This CDR3 is built from 16 residues. CDR3 DNA sequence: TGTGCCAGCAGCGATTGGACTGGATATAGCACAGATACGCAGTATTTT. Protein: CASSDWTGYSTDTQYF.

J is TRBJ2-1 and V is TRBV5-1; no clear D gene. From germline, CDR1 is SGHRS and CDR2 YFSETQ. The CDR3 is 16 residues long. Trimming pared 4 bases from V and 8 bases from J, leaving 22 bases between. The CDR3 reads CASSPGSGPPYYEQFF. The CDR3 DNA sequence: TGCGCCAGCAGCCCCGGCTCGGGCCCCCCGTACTATGAGCAGTTCTTC.

This clonotype was seen ten or more times. This chain connects TRBV5-1 to TRBJ2-3, with TRBD2 matching over 9 bases. The CDR3 has 14 residues. The V and J ends lost 6 bases and 0 bases, in that order; junction bases with no gene match: 2. Germline CDR1 reads SGHRS; CDR2 reads YFSETQ. The CDR3 DNA is TGCGCCAGCAACCTAGCGGGGAGCACAGATACGCAGTATTTT. Amino acid sequence: CASNLAGSTDTQYF. Using reference TRBV5-1 and TRBJ2-3 for the parts outside the CDR3, the full variable domain is KAGVTQTPRYLIKTRGQQVTLSCSPISGHRSVSWYQQTPGQGLQFLFEYFSETQRNKGNFPGRFSGRQFSNSRSEMNVSTLELGDSALYLCASNLAGSTDTQYFGPGTRLTVL.

This clonotype has only a few counts. The chain has TRBV5-6 and TRBJ2-7, with D tentatively TRBD2 (6 bases). The CDR3 is 14 amino acids. In germline, CDR1 is SGHDT, CDR2 YYEEEE. Trimming took off 4 bases at V and 1 base at J, with 12 bases between the two ends. Written as DNA, the CDR3 is TGTGCCAGCAGCCCGATGGGGGGTTCCTACGAGCAGTACGTC. This translates into CASSPMGGSYEQYV.

The chain combines TRBV20-1 with TRBJ2-7; a weak D match, TRBD1 (6 bases). The CDR3 runs to 13 residues. Germline V gene data show CDR1 as DFQATT and CDR2 as SNEGSKA (reference sequence). Between the trimmed V and J ends, which lost 1 base and 3 bases, there was a span of 10 bases. The CDR3 here is CSARGGQLYEQYV. The CDR3 region has the DNA TGCAGTGCTAGAGGCGGACAGCTCTACGAGCAGTACGTC.

This chain uses TRBV27 with TRBJ2-1, with 11 bases that match TRBD2. The V gene end was trimmed by 2 bases and the J gene end by 4 bases; junction bases not matched to a gene: 1. CDR3 size: 15 residues. Germline V gene data show CDR1 as MNHEY and CDR2 as SMNVEV (reference sequence). The CDR3 here is CASSLGTSGYNEQFF. The CDR3 DNA follows: TGTGCCAGCAGTTTAGGGACTAGCGGATACAATGAGCAGTTCTTC.

The chain has TRBV20-1 and TRBJ2-3; D gene unclear. The germline CDR1 and CDR2 sequences are DFQATT and SNEGSKA (reference sequence). This CDR3 contains 12 residues. V lost 5 bases to trimming and J lost 2 bases, with 8 bases between them. CDR3 sequence reads: CSAQKPTDTQYF. CDR3 nucleotide sequence: TGCAGTGCTCAGAAGCCCACAGATACGCAGTATTTT.